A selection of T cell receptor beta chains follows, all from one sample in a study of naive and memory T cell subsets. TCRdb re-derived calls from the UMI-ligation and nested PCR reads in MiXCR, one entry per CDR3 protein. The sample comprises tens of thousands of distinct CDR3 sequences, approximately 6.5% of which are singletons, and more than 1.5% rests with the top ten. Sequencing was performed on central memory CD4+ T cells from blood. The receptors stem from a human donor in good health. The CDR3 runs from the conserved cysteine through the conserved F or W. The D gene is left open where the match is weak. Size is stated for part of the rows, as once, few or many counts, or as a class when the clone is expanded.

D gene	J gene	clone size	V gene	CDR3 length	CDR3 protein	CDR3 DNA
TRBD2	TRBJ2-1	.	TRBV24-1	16	CATSDPERGTIPEQFF	TGTGCCACCAGTGATCCCGAGCGGGGGACCATTCCTGAGCAGTTCTTC
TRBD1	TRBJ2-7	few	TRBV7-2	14	CASSLRGRVIEQYF	TGTGCCAGCAGCCTCAGGGGGCGAGTAATCGAGCAGTACTTC
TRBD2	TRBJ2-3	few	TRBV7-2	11	CASSSLAGQYF	TGTGCCAGCAGCTCTCTAGCGGGGCAGTATTTT
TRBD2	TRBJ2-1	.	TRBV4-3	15	CASSPIMLAGVKQFF	TGCGCCAGCAGCCCCATAATGCTAGCGGGGGTGAAGCAGTTCTTC
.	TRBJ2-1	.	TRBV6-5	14	CASSLLVTYNEQFF	TGTGCCAGCAGCCTTCTGGTAACCTACAATGAGCAGTTCTTC
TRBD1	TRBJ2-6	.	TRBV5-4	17	CASSTWTGSSGANVLTF	TGTGCCAGCAGCACGTGGACAGGAAGCTCTGGGGCCAACGTCCTGACTTTC
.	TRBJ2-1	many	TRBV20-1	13	CSALGGLYNEQFF	TGCAGTGCCTTAGGAGGTCTCTACAATGAGCAGTTCTTC
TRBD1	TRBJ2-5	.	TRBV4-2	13	CASSRQGQETQYF	TGTGCCAGCAGTCGACAGGGACAAGAGACCCAGTACTTC
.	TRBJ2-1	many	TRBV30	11	CAWSYGPEQFF	TGTGCCTGGAGTTACGGGCCTGAGCAGTTCTTC
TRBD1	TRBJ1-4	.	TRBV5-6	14	CASSSDRGFGKLFF	TGTGCCAGCAGCTCGGACAGGGGGTTTGGAAAACTGTTTTTT
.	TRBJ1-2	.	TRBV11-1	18	CASSPRLTVSGANYGYTF	TGTGCCAGCAGCCCCAGACTCACAGTTTCGGGAGCTAACTATGGCTACACCTTC
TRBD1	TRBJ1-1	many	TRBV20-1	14	CSARRDRGLTEAFF	TGCAGTGCAAGGCGGGACAGGGGGCTCACTGAAGCTTTCTTT
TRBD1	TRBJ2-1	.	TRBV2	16	CASRGRGTGGYGEQFF	TGTGCCAGCAGGGGACGTGGGACAGGGGGCTATGGTGAGCAGTTCTTC
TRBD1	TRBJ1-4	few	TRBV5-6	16	CASSDRDSLTNEKLFF	TGTGCCAGCAGCGACCGGGACAGCCTAACTAATGAAAAACTGTTTTTT
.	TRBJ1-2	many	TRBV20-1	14	CSASTPTGDYGYTF	TGCAGTGCCTCAACCCCGACAGGCGACTATGGCTACACCTTC
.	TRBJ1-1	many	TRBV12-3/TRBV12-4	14	CASGPQSLNTEAFF	TGTGCCAGCGGACCACAGAGTTTGAACACTGAAGCTTTCTTT